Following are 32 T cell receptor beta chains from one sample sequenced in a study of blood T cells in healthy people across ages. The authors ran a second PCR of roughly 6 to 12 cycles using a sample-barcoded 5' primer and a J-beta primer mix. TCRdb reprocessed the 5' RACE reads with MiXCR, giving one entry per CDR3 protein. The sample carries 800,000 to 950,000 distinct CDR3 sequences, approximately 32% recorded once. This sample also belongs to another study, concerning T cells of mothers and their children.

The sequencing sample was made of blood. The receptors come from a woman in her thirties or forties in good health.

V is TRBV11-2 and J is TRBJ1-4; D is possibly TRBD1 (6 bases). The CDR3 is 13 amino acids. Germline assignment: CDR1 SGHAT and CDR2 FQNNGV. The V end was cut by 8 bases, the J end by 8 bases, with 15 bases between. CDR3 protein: CASQGGAGEKLFF. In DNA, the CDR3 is TGTGCCAGCCAAGGGGGGGCAGGAGAAAAACTGTTTTTT.

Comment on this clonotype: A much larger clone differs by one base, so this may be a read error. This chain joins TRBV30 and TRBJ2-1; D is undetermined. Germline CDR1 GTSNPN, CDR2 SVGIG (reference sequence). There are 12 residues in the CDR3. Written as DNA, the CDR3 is TGTGCCTGGAGTGTTGGCGAGACCGAGCAGGACTTC. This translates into CAWSVGETEQDF.

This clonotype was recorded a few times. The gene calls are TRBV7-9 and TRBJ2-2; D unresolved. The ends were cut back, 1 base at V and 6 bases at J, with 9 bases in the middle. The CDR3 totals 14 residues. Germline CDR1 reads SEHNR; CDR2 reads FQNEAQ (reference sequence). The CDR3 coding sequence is TGTGCCAGCAGCTTAGAGCTCGTGGCCGGGGAGCTGTTTTTT. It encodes CASSLELVAGELFF.

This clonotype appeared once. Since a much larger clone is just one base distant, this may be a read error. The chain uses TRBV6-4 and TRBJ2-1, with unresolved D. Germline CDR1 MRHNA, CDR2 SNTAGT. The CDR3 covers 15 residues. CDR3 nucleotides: TGTGCCGGCAGTGACGTGGTCGGGCCCTACAATGAGCAGTTCTTC. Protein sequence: CAGSDVVGPYNEQFF.

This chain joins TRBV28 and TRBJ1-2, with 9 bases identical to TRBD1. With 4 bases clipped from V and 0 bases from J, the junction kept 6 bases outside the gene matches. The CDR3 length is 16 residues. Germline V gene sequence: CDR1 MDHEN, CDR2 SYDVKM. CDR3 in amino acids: CASSWGQGLSNYGYTF. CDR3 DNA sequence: TGTGCCAGCAGTTGGGGACAGGGCCTGTCTAACTATGGCTACACCTTC.

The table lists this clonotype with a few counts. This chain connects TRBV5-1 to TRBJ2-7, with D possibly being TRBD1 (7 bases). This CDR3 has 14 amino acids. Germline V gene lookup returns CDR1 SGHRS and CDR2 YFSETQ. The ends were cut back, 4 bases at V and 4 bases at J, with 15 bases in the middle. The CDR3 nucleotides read TGCGCCAGCAGCCCGGAGGGACAGTTTTACGAGCAGTACTTC. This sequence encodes CASSPEGQFYEQYF. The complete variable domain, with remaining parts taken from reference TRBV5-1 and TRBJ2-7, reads KAGVTQTPRYLIKTRGQQVTLSCSPISGHRSVSWYQQTPGQGLQFLFEYFSETQRNKGNFPGRFSGRQFSNSRSEMNVSTLELGDSALYLCASSPEGQFYEQYFGPGTRLTVT.

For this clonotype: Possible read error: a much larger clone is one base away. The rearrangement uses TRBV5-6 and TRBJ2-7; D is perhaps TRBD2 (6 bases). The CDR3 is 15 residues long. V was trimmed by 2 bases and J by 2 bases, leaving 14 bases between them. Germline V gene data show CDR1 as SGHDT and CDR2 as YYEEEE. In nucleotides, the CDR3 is TGTGCCAGCAGCTTTCCGCGGGAACAGCCCTACGAGCAGTACTTC. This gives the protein CASSFPREQPYEQYF.

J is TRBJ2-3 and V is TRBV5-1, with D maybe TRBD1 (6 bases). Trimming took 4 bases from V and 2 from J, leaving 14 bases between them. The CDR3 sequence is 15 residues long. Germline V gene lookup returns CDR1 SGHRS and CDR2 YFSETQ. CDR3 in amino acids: CASSAGDRNTDTQYF. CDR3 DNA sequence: TGCGCCAGCAGCGCCGGCGACAGGAACACAGATACGCAGTATTTT.

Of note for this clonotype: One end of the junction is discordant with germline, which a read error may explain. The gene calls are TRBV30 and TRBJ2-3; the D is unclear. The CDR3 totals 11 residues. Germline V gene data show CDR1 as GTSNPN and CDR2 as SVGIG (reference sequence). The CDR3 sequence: CACEITNTQYF. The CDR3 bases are TGTGCCTGTGAGATCACAAATACGCAGTATTTT.

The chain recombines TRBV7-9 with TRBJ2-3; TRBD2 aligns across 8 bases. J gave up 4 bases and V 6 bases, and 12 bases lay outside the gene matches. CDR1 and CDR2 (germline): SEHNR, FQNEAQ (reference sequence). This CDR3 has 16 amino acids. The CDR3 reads CASSFRKAGEADTQYF. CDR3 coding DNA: TGTGCCAGCAGTTTTCGAAAAGCGGGGGAGGCAGATACGCAGTATTTT.

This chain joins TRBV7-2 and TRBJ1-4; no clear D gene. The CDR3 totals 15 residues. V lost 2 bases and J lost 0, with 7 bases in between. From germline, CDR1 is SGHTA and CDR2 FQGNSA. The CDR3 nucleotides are TGTGCCAGCAGCTTATCTCCTGCAACTAATGAAAAACTGTTTTTT. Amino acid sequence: CASSLSPATNEKLFF.

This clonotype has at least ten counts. This chain's CDR3 is CASRDGTGGAYEQYF. CDR3 coding DNA: TGTGCCAGCAGGGACGGGACAGGGGGCGCGTACGAGCAGTACTTC. The J gene is TRBJ2-7, the V gene TRBV28, with 12 bases aligning to TRBD1. The CDR3 contains 15 residues. Germline-derived CDR1 and CDR2 are MDHEN and SYDVKM. V shed 6 bases and J 4 bases; nucleotides not matched to a gene: 7.

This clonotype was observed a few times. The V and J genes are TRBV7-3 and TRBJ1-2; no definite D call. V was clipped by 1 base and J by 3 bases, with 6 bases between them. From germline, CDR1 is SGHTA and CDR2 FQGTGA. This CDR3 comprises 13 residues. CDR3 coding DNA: TGTGCCAGCAGCTTAAAGGGTGACTATGGCTACACCTTC. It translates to CASSLKGDYGYTF. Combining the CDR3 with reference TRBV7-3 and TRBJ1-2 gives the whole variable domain GAGVSQTPSNKVTEKGKYVELRCDPISGHTALYWYRQSLGQGPEFLIYFQGTGAADDSGLPNDRFFAVRPEGSVSTLKIQRTERGDSAVYLCASSLKGDYGYTFGSGTRLTVV.

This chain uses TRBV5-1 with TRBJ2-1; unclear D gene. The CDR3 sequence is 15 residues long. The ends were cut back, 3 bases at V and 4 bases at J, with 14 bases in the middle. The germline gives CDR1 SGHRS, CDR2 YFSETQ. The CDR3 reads CASSWSEGFYNEQFF. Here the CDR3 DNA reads TGCGCCAGCAGCTGGAGTGAAGGGTTTTACAATGAGCAGTTCTTC.

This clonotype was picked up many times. The CDR3 DNA reads as TGTGCCAGCAGCTTAGCGTTTACCTACAATGAGCAGTTCTTC. It codes for CASSLAFTYNEQFF. The J gene is TRBJ2-1, the V gene TRBV7-8; no reliable D call. V lost 0 bases to trimming and J lost 2 bases, with 5 bases between them. From germline, CDR1 is SGHVS and CDR2 FQNEAQ. This CDR3 is 14 amino acids long. Full variable domain (remainder filled in from reference TRBV7-8 and TRBJ2-1): GAGVSQSPRYKVAKRGQDVALRCDPISGHVSLFWYQQALGQGPEFLTYFQNEAQLDKSGLPSDRFFAERPEGSVSTLKIQRTQQEDSAVYLCASSLAFTYNEQFFGPGTRLTVL.

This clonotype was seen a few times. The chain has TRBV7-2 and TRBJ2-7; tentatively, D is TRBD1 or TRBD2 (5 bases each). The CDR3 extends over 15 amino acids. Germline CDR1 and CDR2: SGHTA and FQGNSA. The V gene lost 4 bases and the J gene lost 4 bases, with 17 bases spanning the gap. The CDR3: CASSSATGRPYEQYF. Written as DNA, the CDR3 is TGTGCCAGCAGCTCCGCTACGGGGCGCCCTTACGAGCAGTACTTC. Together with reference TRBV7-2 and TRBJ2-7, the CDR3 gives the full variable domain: GAGVSQSPSNKVTEKGKDVELRCDPISGHTALYWYRQSLGQGLEFLIYFQGNSAPDKSGLPSDRFSAERTGGSVSTLTIQRTQQEDSAVYLCASSSATGRPYEQYFGPGTRLTVT.

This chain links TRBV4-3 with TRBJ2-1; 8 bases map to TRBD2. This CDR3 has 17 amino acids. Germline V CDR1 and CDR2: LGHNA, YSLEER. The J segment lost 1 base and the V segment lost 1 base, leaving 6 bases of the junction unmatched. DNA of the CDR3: TGCGCCAGCAGCCAAGTCGTCGGGGGGGGGTCCTACAATGAGCAGTTCTTC. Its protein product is CASSQVVGGGSYNEQFF.

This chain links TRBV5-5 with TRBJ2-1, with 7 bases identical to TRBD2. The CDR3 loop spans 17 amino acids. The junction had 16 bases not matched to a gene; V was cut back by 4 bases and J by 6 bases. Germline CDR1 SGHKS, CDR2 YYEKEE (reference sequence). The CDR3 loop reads CASSPRLAPNGANEQFF. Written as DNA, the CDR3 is TGTGCCAGCAGCCCGCGACTAGCCCCTAATGGGGCCAATGAGCAGTTCTTC.

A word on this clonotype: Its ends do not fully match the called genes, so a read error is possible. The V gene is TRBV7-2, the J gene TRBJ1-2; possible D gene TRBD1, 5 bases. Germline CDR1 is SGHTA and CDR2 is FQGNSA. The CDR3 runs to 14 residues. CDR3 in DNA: TGTGTCAGCAGCTTAGATGGGGCCACAGTAAGCTACACCTTC. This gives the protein CVSSLDGATVSYTF.

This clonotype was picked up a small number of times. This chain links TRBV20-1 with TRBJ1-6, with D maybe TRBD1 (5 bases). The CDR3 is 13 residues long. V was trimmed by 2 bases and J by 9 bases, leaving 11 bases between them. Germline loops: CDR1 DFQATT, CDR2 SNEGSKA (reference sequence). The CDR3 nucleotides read TGCAGTGCTAGACTCCAGGGCGGTTCACCCCTCCACTTT. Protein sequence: CSARLQGGSPLHF.

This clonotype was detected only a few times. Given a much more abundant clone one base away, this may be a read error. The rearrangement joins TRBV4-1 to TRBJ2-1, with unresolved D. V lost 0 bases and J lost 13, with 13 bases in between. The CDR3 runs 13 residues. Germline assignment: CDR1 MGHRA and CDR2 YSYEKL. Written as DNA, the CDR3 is TGCGCCAGCAGCCAAGAGATCATGGAGACCCAGTTCTTC. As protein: CASSQEIMETQFF.

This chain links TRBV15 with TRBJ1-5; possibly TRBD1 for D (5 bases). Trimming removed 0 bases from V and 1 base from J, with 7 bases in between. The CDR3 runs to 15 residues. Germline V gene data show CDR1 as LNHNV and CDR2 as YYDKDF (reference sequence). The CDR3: CATSRERGSNQPQHF. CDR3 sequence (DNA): TGTGCCACCAGCAGAGAGAGGGGCAGCAATCAGCCCCAGCATTTT.

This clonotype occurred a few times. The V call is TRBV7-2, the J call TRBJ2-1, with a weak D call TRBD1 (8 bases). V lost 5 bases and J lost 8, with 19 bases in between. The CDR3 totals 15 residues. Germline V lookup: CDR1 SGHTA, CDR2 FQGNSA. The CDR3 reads CASSPRTGRVDEQFF. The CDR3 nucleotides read TGTGCCAGCAGCCCCCGGACAGGGAGGGTGGATGAGCAGTTCTTC.

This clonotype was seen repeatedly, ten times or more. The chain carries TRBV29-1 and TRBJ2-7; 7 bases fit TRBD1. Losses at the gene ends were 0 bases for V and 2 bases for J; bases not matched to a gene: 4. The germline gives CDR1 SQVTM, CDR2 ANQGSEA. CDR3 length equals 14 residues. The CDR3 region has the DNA TGCAGCGTTGAAGAAGCGACAGGGCCCTACGAGCAGTACTTC. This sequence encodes CSVEEATGPYEQYF.

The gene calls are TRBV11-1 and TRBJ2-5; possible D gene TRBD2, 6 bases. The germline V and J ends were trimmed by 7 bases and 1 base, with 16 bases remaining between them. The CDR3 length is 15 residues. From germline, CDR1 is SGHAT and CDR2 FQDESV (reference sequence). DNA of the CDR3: TGTGCCAGCAAAGGAGTGGGAGGACTCCAAGAGACCCAGTACTTC. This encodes CASKGVGGLQETQYF. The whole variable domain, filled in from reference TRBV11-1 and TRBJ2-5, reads EAEVAQSPRYKITEKSQAVAFWCDPISGHATLYWYRQILGQGPELLVQFQDESVVDDSQLPKDRFSAERLKGVDSTLKIQPAELGDSAMYLCASKGVGGLQETQYFGPGTRLLVL.

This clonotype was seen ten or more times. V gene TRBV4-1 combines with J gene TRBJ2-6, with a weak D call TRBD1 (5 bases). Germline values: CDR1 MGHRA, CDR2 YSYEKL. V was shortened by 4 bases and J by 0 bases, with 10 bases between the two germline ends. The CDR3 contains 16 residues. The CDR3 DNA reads TGCGCCAGCAGCCTTGACAGCCACTCTGGGGCCAACGTCCTGACTTTC. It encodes CASSLDSHSGANVLTF.

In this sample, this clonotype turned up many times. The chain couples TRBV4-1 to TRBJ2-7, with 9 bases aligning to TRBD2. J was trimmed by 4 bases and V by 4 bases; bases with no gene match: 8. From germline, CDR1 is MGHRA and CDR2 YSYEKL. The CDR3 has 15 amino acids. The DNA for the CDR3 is TGCGCCAGCAGCCGGCTTAGCGGGGGATATTACGAGCAGTACTTC. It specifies CASSRLSGGYYEQYF.

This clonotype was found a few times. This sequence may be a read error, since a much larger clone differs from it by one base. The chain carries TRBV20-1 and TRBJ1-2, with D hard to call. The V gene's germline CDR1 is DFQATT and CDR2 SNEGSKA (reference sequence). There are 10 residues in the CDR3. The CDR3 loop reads CGDGDYGYTF. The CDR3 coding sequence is TGCGGTGACGGAGACTATGGCTACACCTTC.

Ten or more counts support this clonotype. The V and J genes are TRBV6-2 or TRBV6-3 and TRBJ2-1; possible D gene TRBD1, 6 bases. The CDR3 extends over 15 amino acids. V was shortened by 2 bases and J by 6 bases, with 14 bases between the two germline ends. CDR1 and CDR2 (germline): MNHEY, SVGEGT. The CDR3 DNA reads TGTGCCAGCAGTTACGGTTACAGGGCGGCCAATGAGCAGTTCTTC. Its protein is CASSYGYRAANEQFF.

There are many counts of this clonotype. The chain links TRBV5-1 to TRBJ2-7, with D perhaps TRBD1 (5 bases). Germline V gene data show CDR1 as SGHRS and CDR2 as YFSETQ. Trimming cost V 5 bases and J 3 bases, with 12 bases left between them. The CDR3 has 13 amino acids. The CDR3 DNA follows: TGCGCCAGCAGACCTGACAGCTTCTACGAGCAGTACTTC. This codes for CASRPDSFYEQYF.

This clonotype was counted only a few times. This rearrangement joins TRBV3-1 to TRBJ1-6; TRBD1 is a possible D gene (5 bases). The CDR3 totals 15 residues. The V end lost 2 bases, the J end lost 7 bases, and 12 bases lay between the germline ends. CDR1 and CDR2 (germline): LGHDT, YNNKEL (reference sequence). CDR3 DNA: TGTGCCAGCAGCCAAAGGGACGGGACGAATTCACCCCTCCACTTT. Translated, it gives CASSQRDGTNSPLHF.

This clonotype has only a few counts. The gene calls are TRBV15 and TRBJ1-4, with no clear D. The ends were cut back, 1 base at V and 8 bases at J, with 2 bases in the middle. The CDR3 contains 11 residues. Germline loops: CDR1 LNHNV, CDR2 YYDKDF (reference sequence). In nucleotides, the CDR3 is TGTGCCACCAGCAGAGGAGAAAAACTGTTTTTT. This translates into CATSRGEKLFF.